This T cell receptor beta chain was identified in a study of OX40 agonist ivuxolimab in advanced cancers. Whole-study results and caveats: CD8+ T cells (on average) carried more expanded clones than CD4+ T cells. With doses of 0.1 to 3.0 mg/kg, CD4+ and CD8+ blood T cells had undergone clonal expansion by week 6.

Turning to this clone: Its antigen is not known.

Generated by immunoSEQ multiplex PCR, the TCRdb table keeps only in-frame clones and is missing some. This sample has about 72,000 clones, with around 90% found just once. Germline-derived CDR1 and CDR2 are MNHNS and SASEGT. V lost 6 bases, J lost 0 bases, and 12 bases lay in between. The CDR3 totals 15 residues. Anyone with autoimmune disease history or systemic immunosuppression was excluded. The V and J genes are TRBV6-1 and TRBJ1-5; D not certain. This clonotype originated in an adult with an advanced solid tumor such as melanoma, head and neck, liver or kidney cancer. The starting material was CD4+ or CD8+ T cells sorted from blood, obtained in a trial of the OX40 agonist ivuxolimab. In DNA form, the CDR3 reads TGTGCCAGCAGACCAACACACAATAGCAATCAGCCCCAGCATTTT. It specifies CASRPTHNSNQPQHF.